These 32 T cell receptor beta chains were all obtained from the same sample, sequenced in a study of CD8 T cells in Susac syndrome. An amount of RNA that ranged from roughly 0.5 to 1 ug was reverse transcribed with random hexamers. TCRdb itself ran the immunoSEQ multiplex PCR reads through MiXCR, one entry per CDR3 protein. Altogether 120,000 or so distinct CDR3 sequences are present, around 94% being singletons, with the ten largest covering over 0.1%. The specimen was CD4+ T cells from PBMCs. The source is a human donor with multiple sclerosis.

This sequence joins TRBV9 and TRBJ2-7, with a weak D call TRBD2 (7 bases). This CDR3 is built from 19 residues. In germline, CDR1 is SGDLS, CDR2 YYNGEE. The germline V and J ends were trimmed by 0 bases and 2 bases, with 24 bases remaining between them. CDR3 nucleotide sequence: TGTGCCAGCAGCGTAGCAGACTCCTCCAGCGGGACACGCACCTACGAGCAGTACTTC. This translates into CASSVADSSSGTRTYEQYF.

The rearrangement uses TRBV6-2 or TRBV6-3 and TRBJ1-1; D perhaps matches TRBD1 (5 bases). Germline V gives CDR1 MNHEY, CDR2 SVGEGT. Trimming removed 5 bases from V and 10 bases from J, with 11 bases in between. CDR3 length equals 11 residues. CDR3 sequence: CASSHERGAFF. Here the CDR3 DNA reads TGTGCCAGCAGTCACGAGAGGGGAGCTTTCTTT.

V and J are TRBV5-1 and TRBJ1-5, with a weak D call TRBD1 (6 bases). V lost 1 base and J 6 bases, leaving 14 bases between the germline ends. CDR3 size: 15 residues. The germline CDR1 and CDR2 sequences are SGHRS and YFSETQ. The CDR3 here is CASSLLGEGGQPQHF. The CDR3 DNA sequence: TGCGCCAGCAGCTTGCTTGGGGAGGGGGGTCAGCCCCAGCATTTT.

The chain uses TRBV19 and TRBJ2-2, with 8 bases fitting TRBD1. Looked up from germline, CDR1 is LNHDA and CDR2 is SQIVND (reference sequence). V gave up 7 bases and J gave up 5 bases; unmatched junction bases: 6. The CDR3 runs 14 residues. The CDR3 bases are TGTGCCAGTACCCTCACAGGGGGTACCGGGGAGCTGTTTTTT. This translates into CASTLTGGTGELFF.

The J gene is TRBJ2-1, the V gene TRBV4-2; D possibly corresponds to TRBD1 (5 bases). The germline V and J ends were trimmed by 3 bases and 7 bases, with 19 bases remaining between them. CDR1 is LGHNA, CDR2 YNFKEQ, per germline. This CDR3 comprises 16 residues. DNA of the CDR3: TGTGCCAGCAGCCACCCCAGGGTCGGCCACCCGAATGAGCAGTTCTTC. Encoded protein: CASSHPRVGHPNEQFF.

This sequence joins TRBV7-9 and TRBJ1-4; D unresolved. The germline V and J ends were trimmed by 2 bases and 6 bases, with 19 bases remaining between them. Germline CDR1 is SEHNR and CDR2 is FQNEAQ (reference sequence). This CDR3 is built from 17 residues. The chain's CDR3 is CASSLKSSLSKYEKLFF. Here the CDR3 DNA reads TGTGCCAGCAGCTTAAAATCATCTCTTTCTAAATATGAAAAACTGTTTTTT.

CDR3 in amino acids: CASSPGQGLTYEQYF. The CDR3 DNA sequence: TGCGCCAGCAGCCCGGGACAGGGCCTGACCTACGAGCAGTACTTC. The gene calls are TRBV5-1 and TRBJ2-7; 9 nucleotides match TRBD1. The CDR3 runs 15 residues. Losses at the gene ends were 4 bases for V and 2 bases for J; bases not matched to a gene: 7. Germline values: CDR1 SGHRS, CDR2 YFSETQ. Combining the CDR3 with reference TRBV5-1 and TRBJ2-7 gives the whole variable domain KAGVTQTPRYLIKTRGQQVTLSCSPISGHRSVSWYQQTPGQGLQFLFEYFSETQRNKGNFPGRFSGRQFSNSRSEMNVSTLELGDSALYLCASSPGQGLTYEQYFGPGTRLTVT.

The chain combines TRBV14 with TRBJ1-5, with D unresolved. V was trimmed by 4 bases and J by 9 bases, leaving 4 bases between them. This CDR3 has 10 amino acids. Germline V gene sequence: CDR1 SGHDN, CDR2 FVKESK. CDR3 DNA: TGTGCCAGCAGCCCCCGGCCCCAGCATTTT. It is translated as CASSPRPQHF. Using reference TRBV14 and TRBJ1-5 for the parts outside the CDR3, the full variable domain is EAGVTQFPSHSVIEKGQTVTLRCDPISGHDNLYWYRRVMGKEIKFLLHFVKESKQDESGMPNNRFLAERTGGTYSTLKVQPAELEDSGVYFCASSPRPQHFGDGTRLSIL.

The chain joins TRBV20-1 to TRBJ2-1; possible D gene TRBD2, 6 bases. CDR1 DFQATT and CDR2 SNEGSKA come from the germline V gene (reference sequence). V was pared by 0 bases and J by 2 bases, with 11 bases between. The CDR3 extends over 15 amino acids. The CDR3 DNA sequence: TGCAGTGCTAGAGATGCGGGCGGGACCTACAATGAGCAGTTCTTC. Its protein is CSARDAGGTYNEQFF.

V gene TRBV20-1 combines with J gene TRBJ1-1; possibly TRBD1 for D (6 bases). This CDR3 spans 15 amino acids. The V gene lost 5 bases and the J gene lost 5 bases, with 21 bases spanning the gap. CDR1 and CDR2 (germline): DFQATT, SNEGSKA (reference sequence). The CDR3 region is CSAHRGGGRRTEAFF. The DNA of the CDR3 is TGCAGTGCTCATCGAGGGGGGGGGCGGAGGACTGAAGCTTTCTTT.

The CDR3 DNA reads TGTGCCTGGAGTGACCTAGCGGGAGTCAATGAGCAGTTCTTC. This translates into CAWSDLAGVNEQFF. The chain recombines TRBV30 with TRBJ2-1, with 10 positions matching TRBD2. The V gene end was trimmed by 1 base and the J gene end by 6 bases; junction bases not matched to a gene: 3. The CDR3 is 14 amino acids. Germline V CDR1 and CDR2: GTSNPN, SVGIG (reference sequence).

The J gene is TRBJ2-7, the V gene TRBV19; TRBD1 matches at 8 bases. The CDR3 extends over 13 amino acids. Germline V gene data show CDR1 as LNHDA and CDR2 as SQIVND (reference sequence). V dropped 8 bases and J dropped 0; count of bases not matched to a gene: 3. The CDR3: CASRQGSSYEQYF. CDR3 nucleotides: TGTGCCAGTCGACAGGGGAGCTCCTACGAGCAGTACTTC.

V usage is TRBV7-9 and J usage is TRBJ2-5; tentatively, D is TRBD1 (5 bases). This CDR3 is built from 14 residues. V dropped 2 bases and J dropped 1 base, with 8 bases sitting between them. The V gene's germline CDR1 is SEHNR and CDR2 FQNEAQ (reference sequence). The DNA for the CDR3 is TGTGCCAGCAGCTTAAGACAGAGCCAAGAGACCCAGTACTTC. It translates to CASSLRQSQETQYF. The whole variable domain, filled in from reference TRBV7-9 and TRBJ2-5, reads DTGVSQNPRHKITKRGQNVTFRCDPISEHNRLYWYRQTLGQGPEFLTYFQNEAQLEKSRLLSDRFSAERPKGSFSTLEIQRTEQGDSAMYLCASSLRQSQETQYFGPGTRLLVL.

J is TRBJ2-2 and V is TRBV25-1; TRBD2 matches at 9 bases. J lost 6 bases, V lost 7 bases, and 3 bases had no gene match. Germline CDR1 MGHDK, CDR2 SYGVNS. The CDR3 spans 13 residues. The CDR3 region has the DNA TGTGCCAGCATATCTAGCGGGGCCGGGGAGCTGTTTTTT. It encodes CASISSGAGELFF.

This chain joins TRBV3-1 and TRBJ1-2; no definite D call. Germline V gives CDR1 LGHDT, CDR2 YNNKEL (reference sequence). The CDR3 is made up of 15 amino acids. Trimming removed 0 bases at V and 4 bases at J, with 12 bases between. DNA of the CDR3: TGTGCCAGCAGCCAAGACCCCCCGGTCCTCTATGGCTACACCTTC. This gives the protein CASSQDPPVLYGYTF.

This sequence joins TRBV29-1 and TRBJ2-3, with 9 bases matching TRBD2. Germline loops: CDR1 SQVTM, CDR2 ANQGSEA. The CDR3 consists of 15 residues. Germline trimming cut 2 bases from V and 6 bases from J; bases unmatched to any gene: 9. The CDR3 region is CSVEPGVAGADTQYF. Here the CDR3 DNA reads TGCAGCGTTGAACCCGGAGTAGCGGGGGCTGATACGCAGTATTTT.

This clonotype was recorded only once. This chain uses TRBV18 with TRBJ1-2, with a possible D match to TRBD1 (6 bases). Germline V gene data show CDR1 as KGHSH and CDR2 as LQKENI. The CDR3 is 14 amino acids. Between the trimmed V and J ends, which lost 3 bases and 8 bases, there was a span of 16 bases. CDR3 loop: CASSPDSSPYGYTF. DNA for the CDR3: TGTGCCAGCTCACCGGACAGTTCCCCTTACGGCTACACCTTC.

V gene TRBV6-1 combines with J gene TRBJ2-1, with 12 bases identical to TRBD2. Looked up from germline, CDR1 is MNHNS and CDR2 is SASEGT. V was clipped by 5 bases and J by 7 bases; unmatched bases: 9. CDR3 length: 16 amino acids. The CDR3: CASSPLAGGRRNEQFF. The CDR3 nucleotides read TGTGCCAGCAGTCCACTAGCGGGAGGCCGGAGGAATGAGCAGTTCTTC.

The chain has TRBV15 and TRBJ2-1, with 9 bases identical to TRBD2. The length of the CDR3 is 15 residues. The germline gives CDR1 LNHNV, CDR2 YYDKDF (reference sequence). V was clipped by 1 base and J by 4 bases; unmatched bases: 2. CDR3 DNA: TGTGCCACCAGCAGAGGGCTAGCGGGGTACAATGAGCAGTTCTTC. Translating gives CATSRGLAGYNEQFF.

The J gene is TRBJ2-5, the V gene TRBV5-1, with D perhaps TRBD1 (6 bases). The ends were cut back, 6 bases at V and 4 bases at J, with 22 bases in the middle. In germline, CDR1 is SGHRS, CDR2 YFSETQ. This CDR3 spans 16 amino acids. CDR3 amino acids: CASTRDTTLGGETQYF. The CDR3 nucleotides read TGCGCCAGCACCCGGGACACGACCCTTGGAGGAGAGACCCAGTACTTC.

This rearrangement joins TRBV29-1 to TRBJ2-7, with unresolved D. This CDR3 has 12 residues. V was shortened by 5 bases and J by 2 bases, with 10 bases between the two germline ends. Germline V lookup: CDR1 SQVTM, CDR2 ANQGSEA. The CDR3 spells CSVLTDAYEQYF. DNA of the CDR3: TGCAGCGTTCTTACTGACGCCTACGAGCAGTACTTC.

The CDR3 loop reads CASSSTVQETQYF. The DNA for the CDR3 is TGTGCCAGCAGCTCGACCGTCCAAGAGACCCAGTACTTC. The J gene is TRBJ2-5, the V gene TRBV5-6, with D unresolved. V was cut by 3 bases and J by 1 base, with 7 bases left in between. There are 13 residues in the CDR3. In germline, CDR1 is SGHDT, CDR2 YYEEEE. Using reference TRBV5-6 and TRBJ2-5 for the parts outside the CDR3, the full variable domain is DAGVTQSPTHLIKTRGQQVTLRCSPKSGHDTVSWYQQALGQGPQFIFQYYEEEERQRGNFPDRFSGHQFPNYSSELNVNALLLGDSALYLCASSSTVQETQYFGPGTRLLVL.

The V gene is TRBV5-1, the J gene TRBJ1-5, with D possibly being TRBD1 (5 bases). Trimming pared 2 bases from V and 7 bases from J, leaving 19 bases between. Germline V gene data show CDR1 as SGHRS and CDR2 as YFSETQ. The CDR3 extends over 16 amino acids. CDR3 sequence: CASSFGDVAGGQPQHF. The DNA of the CDR3 is TGCGCCAGCAGCTTCGGGGACGTAGCTGGGGGACAGCCCCAGCATTTT.

V and J are TRBV9 and TRBJ2-7; 8 bases agree with TRBD1. Germline-derived CDR1 and CDR2 are SGDLS and YYNGEE. The V gene end was trimmed by 4 bases and the J gene end by 5 bases; junction bases not matched to a gene: 8. CDR3 length equals 14 residues. CDR3 in amino acids: CASSPLQGGDEQYF. The CDR3, as DNA: TGTGCCAGCAGCCCGCTACAGGGGGGCGACGAGCAGTACTTC.

The V gene is TRBV2, the J gene TRBJ1-5; D is uncertain. CDR1 and CDR2 (germline): SNHLY, FYNNEI. This CDR3 comprises 13 residues. V gave up 4 bases and J gave up 5 bases, with 9 bases separating them. CDR3 amino acids: CASSARTDQPQHF. DNA of the CDR3: TGTGCCAGCAGTGCGCGCACAGATCAGCCCCAGCATTTT.

The V and J genes are TRBV6-5 and TRBJ2-5, with 9 bases identical to TRBD2. Germline V gene data show CDR1 as MNHEY and CDR2 as SVGAGI. The V gene end was trimmed by 4 bases and the J gene end by 2 bases; junction bases not matched to a gene: 14. This CDR3 is 18 amino acids long. The CDR3 region is CASSLQGSGGREQETQYF. The CDR3 DNA is TGTGCCAGCAGTTTACAGGGAAGTGGCGGGAGGGAACAAGAGACCCAGTACTTC.

The table lists this clonotype with a count of one. The chain has TRBV14 and TRBJ2-5; 9 bases line up with TRBD1. The CDR3 extends over 15 amino acids. Germline trimming cut 5 bases from V and 3 bases from J; bases unmatched to any gene: 7. Germline V gene data show CDR1 as SGHDN and CDR2 as FVKESK. The CDR3 DNA is TGTGCCAGCAGCACCTGGACAGGGGCGGAAGAGACCCAGTACTTC. It specifies CASSTWTGAEETQYF.

The rearrangement joins TRBV29-1 to TRBJ1-1, with D possibly TRBD1 on 6 matching bases. With 5 bases removed from V and 2 bases from J, the gap between germline ends came to 9 bases. The germline gives CDR1 SQVTM, CDR2 ANQGSEA. The CDR3 is 12 residues long. The CDR3 region has the DNA TGCAGCGTTAAACAGGGAAACACTGAAGCTTTCTTT. It is translated as CSVKQGNTEAFF.

V usage is TRBV19 and J usage is TRBJ1-5; D perhaps matches TRBD1 (6 bases). The CDR3 is made up of 13 amino acids. Germline CDR1 LNHDA, CDR2 SQIVND (reference sequence). V was pared by 4 bases and J by 6 bases, with 10 bases between. As DNA, the CDR3 is TGTGCCAGTAGTAAAAACAGGGCTCAGCCCCAGCATTTT. Amino acids: CASSKNRAQPQHF.

J is TRBJ1-2 and V is TRBV5-1; 8 nucleotides line up with TRBD1. The CDR3 loop spans 14 amino acids. The germline V gene encodes CDR1 SGHRS and CDR2 YFSETQ. The junction had 3 bases not matched to a gene; V was cut back by 0 bases and J by 5 bases. CDR3 in DNA: TGCGCCAGCAGCTTGGAAGGGACAGGATATGGCTACACCTTC. Its protein is CASSLEGTGYGYTF.

This chain uses TRBV20-1 with TRBJ2-2; 10 positions match TRBD2. V dropped 5 bases and J dropped 6; count of bases not matched to a gene: 3. The CDR3 runs to 13 residues. Germline assignment: CDR1 DFQATT and CDR2 SNEGSKA (reference sequence). This CDR3 is CSARLAGAGELFF. In DNA form, the CDR3 reads TGCAGTGCTCGACTAGCGGGCGCCGGGGAGCTGTTTTTT.

This clonotype was seen a few times. The rearrangement uses TRBV7-2 and TRBJ2-1; 9 bases are shared with TRBD1. The V segment lost 3 bases and the J segment 5 bases; nucleotides outside the gene matches: 2. The CDR3 length is 14 residues. CDR1 and CDR2 from the germline V gene are SGHTA and FQGNSA. Written as DNA, the CDR3 is TGTGCCAGCAGCTTTGGACAGGGGCACAATGAGCAGTTCTTC. Translation gives CASSFGQGHNEQFF.